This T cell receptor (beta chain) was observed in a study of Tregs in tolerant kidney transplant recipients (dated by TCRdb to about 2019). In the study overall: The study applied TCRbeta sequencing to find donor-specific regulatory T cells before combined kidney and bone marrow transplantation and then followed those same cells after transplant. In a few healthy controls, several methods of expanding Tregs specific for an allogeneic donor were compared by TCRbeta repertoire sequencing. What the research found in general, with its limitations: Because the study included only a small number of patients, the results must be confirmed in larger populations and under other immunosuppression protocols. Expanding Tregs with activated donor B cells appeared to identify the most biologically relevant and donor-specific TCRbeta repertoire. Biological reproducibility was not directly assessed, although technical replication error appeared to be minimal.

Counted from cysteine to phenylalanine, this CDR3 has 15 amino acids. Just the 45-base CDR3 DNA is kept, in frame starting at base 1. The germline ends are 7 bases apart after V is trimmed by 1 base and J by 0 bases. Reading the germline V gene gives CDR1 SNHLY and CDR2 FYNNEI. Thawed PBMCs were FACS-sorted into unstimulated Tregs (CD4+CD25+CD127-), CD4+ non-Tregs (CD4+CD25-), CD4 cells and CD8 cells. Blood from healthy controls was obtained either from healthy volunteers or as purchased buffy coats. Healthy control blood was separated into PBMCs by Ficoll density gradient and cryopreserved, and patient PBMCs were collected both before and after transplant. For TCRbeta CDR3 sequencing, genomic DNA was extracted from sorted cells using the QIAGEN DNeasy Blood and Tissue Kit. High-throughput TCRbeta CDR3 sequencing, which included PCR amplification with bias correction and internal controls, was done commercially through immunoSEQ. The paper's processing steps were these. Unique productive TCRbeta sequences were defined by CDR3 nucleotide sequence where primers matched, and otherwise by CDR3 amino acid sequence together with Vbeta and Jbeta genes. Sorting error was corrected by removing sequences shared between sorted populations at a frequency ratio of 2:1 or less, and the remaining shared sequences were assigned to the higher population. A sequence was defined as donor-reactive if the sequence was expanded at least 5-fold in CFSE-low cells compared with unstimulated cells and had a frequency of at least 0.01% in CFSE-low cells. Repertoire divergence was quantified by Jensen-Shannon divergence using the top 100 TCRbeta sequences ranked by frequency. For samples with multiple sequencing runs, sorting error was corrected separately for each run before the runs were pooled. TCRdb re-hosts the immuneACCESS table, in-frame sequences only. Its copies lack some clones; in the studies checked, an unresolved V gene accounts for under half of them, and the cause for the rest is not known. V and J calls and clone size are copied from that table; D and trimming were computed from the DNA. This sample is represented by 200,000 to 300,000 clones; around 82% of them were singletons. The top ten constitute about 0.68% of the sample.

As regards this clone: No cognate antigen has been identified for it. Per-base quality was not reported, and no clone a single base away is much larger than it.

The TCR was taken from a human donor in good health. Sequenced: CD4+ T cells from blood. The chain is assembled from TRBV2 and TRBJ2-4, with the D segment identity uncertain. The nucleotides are TGTGCCAGCAGTGAAGGCGGCGTAGCCAAAAACATTCAGTACTTC. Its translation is CASSEGGVAKNIQYF.